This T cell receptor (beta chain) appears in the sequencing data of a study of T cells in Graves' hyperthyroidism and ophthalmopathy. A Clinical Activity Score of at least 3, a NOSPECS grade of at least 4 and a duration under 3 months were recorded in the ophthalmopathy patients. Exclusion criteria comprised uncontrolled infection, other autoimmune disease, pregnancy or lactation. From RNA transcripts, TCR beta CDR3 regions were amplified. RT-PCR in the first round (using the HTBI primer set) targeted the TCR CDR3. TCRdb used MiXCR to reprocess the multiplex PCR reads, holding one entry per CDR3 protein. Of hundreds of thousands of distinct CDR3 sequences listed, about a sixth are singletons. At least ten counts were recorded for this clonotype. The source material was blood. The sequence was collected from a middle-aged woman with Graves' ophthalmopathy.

The CDR3 coding sequence is TGTGCCAGCAGCTTAGACGGGGTTTTCGAGCAGTACTTC. This gives the protein CASSLDGVFEQYF. The chain combines TRBV11-2 with TRBJ2-7; D possibly corresponds to TRBD2 (5 bases). This CDR3 is built from 13 residues. Germline loops: CDR1 SGHAT, CDR2 FQNNGV. The V gene lost 0 bases and the J gene lost 6 bases, with 9 bases spanning the gap.